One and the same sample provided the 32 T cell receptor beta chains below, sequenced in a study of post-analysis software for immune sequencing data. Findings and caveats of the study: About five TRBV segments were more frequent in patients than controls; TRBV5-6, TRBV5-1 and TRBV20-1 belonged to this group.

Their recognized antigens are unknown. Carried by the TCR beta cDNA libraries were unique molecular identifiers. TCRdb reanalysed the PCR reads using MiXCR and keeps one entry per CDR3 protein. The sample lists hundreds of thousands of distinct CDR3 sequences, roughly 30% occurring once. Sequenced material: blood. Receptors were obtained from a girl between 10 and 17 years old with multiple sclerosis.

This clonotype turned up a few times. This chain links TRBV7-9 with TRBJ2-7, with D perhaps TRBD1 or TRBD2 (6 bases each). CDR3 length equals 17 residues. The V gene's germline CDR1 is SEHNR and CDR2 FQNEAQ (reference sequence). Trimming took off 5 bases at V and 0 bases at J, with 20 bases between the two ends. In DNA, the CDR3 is TGTGCCAGCAGCCACGGGGCTAGGGGGGCATACTCCTACGAGCAGTACTTC. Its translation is CASSHGARGAYSYEQYF. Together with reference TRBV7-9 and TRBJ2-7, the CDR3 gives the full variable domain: DTGVSQNPRHKITKRGQNVTFRCDPISEHNRLYWYRQTLGQGPEFLTYFQNEAQLEKSRLLSDRFSAERPKGSFSTLEIQRTEQGDSAMYLCASSHGARGAYSYEQYFGPGTRLTVT.

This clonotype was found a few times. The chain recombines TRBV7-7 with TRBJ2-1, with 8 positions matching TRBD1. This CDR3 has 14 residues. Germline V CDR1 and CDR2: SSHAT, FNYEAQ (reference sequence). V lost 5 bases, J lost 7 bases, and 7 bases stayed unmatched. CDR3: CASSPDRVGNEQFF. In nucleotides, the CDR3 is TGTGCCAGCAGCCCGGACAGGGTCGGGAATGAGCAGTTCTTC.

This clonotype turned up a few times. CDR3 residues: CASSFFQGNNEQFF. CDR3 in DNA: TGTGCCAGCAGTTTTTTTCAGGGAAACAATGAGCAGTTCTTC. The genes are TRBV12-3 or TRBV12-4 and TRBJ2-1; possibly TRBD1 for D (5 bases). Trimming pared 3 bases from V and 5 bases from J, leaving 11 bases between. This CDR3 contains 14 residues.

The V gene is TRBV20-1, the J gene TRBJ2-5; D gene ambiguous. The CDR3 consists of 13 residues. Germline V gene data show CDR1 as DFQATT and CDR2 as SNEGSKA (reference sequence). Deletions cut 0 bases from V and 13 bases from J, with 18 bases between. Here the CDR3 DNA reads TGCAGTGCTAGAGATGGAGTAGCCTCCCTTCTGTACTTC. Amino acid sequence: CSARDGVASLLYF.

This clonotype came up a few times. CDR3: CASSFGPPQETQYF. The CDR3 nucleotides are TGTGCCAGCAGCTTCGGACCACCTCAAGAGACCCAGTACTTC. The genes are TRBV7-9 and TRBJ2-5; no reliable D call. CDR3 length: 14 amino acids. V was trimmed by 3 bases and J by 2 bases, leaving 10 bases between them. The V gene's germline CDR1 is SEHNR and CDR2 FQNEAQ (reference sequence).

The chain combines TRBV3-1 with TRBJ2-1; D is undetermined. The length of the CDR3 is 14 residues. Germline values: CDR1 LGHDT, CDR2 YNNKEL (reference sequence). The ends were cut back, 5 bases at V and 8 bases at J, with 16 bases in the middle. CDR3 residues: CASSVPDRADEQFF. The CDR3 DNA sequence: TGTGCCAGCAGCGTACCCGATAGGGCGGATGAGCAGTTCTTC.

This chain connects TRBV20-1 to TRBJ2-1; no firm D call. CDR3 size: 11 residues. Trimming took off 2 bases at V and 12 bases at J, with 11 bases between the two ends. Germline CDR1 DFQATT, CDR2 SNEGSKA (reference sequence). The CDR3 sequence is CSARYLVGQFF. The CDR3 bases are TGCAGTGCTAGATACCTAGTAGGGCAGTTCTTC.

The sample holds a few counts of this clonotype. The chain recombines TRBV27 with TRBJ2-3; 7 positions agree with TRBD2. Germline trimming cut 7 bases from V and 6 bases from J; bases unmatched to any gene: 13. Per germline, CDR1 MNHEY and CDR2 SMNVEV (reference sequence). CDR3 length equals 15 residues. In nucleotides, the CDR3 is TGTGCCAGCACACCCGGGACTACACCACGGGATACGCAGTATTTT. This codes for CASTPGTTPRDTQYF.

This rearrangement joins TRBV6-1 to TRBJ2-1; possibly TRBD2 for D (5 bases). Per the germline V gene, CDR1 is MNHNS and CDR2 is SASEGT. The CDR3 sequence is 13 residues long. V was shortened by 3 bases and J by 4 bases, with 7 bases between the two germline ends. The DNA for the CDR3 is TGTGCCAGCAGTGATGGGAGATACAATGAGCAGTTCTTC. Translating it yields CASSDGRYNEQFF.

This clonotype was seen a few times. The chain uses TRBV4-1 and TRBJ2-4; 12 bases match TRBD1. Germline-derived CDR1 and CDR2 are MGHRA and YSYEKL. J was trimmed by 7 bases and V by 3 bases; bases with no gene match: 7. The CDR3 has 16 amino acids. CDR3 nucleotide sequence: TGCGCCAGCAGCCACGGGACAGGGGGCTCTGAGAACATTCAGTACTTC. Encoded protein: CASSHGTGGSENIQYF.

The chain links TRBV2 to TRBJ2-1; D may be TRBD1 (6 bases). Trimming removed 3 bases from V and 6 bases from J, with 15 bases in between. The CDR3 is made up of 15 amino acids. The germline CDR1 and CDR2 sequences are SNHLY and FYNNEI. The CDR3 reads CASSEIGTPGNEQFF. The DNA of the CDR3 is TGTGCCAGCAGTGAGATAGGGACACCTGGCAATGAGCAGTTCTTC.

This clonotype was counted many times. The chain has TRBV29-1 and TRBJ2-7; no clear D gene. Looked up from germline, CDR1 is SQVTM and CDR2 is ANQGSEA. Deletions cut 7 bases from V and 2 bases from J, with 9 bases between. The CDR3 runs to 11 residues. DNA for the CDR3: TGCAGCGCCCAGGTCCCCTACGAGCAGTACTTC. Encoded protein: CSAQVPYEQYF.

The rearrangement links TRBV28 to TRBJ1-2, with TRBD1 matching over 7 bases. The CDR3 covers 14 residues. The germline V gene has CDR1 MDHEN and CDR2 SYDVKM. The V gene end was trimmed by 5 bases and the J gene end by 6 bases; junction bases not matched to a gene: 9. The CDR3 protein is CASSRPDRVDGYTF. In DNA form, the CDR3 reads TGTGCCAGCAGTAGACCTGACAGGGTTGATGGCTACACCTTC.

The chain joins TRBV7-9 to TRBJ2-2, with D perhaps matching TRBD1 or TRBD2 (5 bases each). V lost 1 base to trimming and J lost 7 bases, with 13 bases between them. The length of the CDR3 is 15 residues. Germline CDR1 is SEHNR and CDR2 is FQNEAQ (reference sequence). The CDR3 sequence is CASSLGGTMDGELFF. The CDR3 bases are TGTGCCAGCAGCTTAGGAGGGACGATGGACGGGGAGCTGTTTTTT.

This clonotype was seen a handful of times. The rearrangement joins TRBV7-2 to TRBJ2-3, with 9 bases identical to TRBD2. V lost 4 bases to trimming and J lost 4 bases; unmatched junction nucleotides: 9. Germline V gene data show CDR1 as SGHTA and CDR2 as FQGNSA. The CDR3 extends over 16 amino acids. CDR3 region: CASSSPRAGGPDTQYF. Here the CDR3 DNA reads TGTGCCAGCAGCTCCCCTCGTGCGGGGGGGCCAGATACGCAGTATTTT.

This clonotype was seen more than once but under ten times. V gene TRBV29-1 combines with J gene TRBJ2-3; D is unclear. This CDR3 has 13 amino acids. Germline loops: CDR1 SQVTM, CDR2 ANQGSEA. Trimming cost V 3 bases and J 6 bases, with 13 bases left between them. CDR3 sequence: CSVEPTMGDTQYF. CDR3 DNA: TGCAGCGTTGAGCCAACTATGGGCGATACGCAGTATTTT.

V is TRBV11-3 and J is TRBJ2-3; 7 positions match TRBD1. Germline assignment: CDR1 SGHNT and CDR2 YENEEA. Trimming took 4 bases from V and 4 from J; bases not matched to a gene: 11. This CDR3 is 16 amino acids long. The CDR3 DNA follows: TGTGCCAGCAGCTCCAAGCGACAGGGAGTGGCAGATACGCAGTATTTT. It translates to CASSSKRQGVADTQYF.

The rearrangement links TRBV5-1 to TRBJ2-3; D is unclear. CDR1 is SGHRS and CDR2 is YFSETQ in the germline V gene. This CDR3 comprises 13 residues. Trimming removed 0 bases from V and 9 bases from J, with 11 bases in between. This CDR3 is CASSLGGMPTQYF. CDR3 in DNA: TGCGCCAGCAGCTTGGGTGGCATGCCGACGCAGTATTTT.

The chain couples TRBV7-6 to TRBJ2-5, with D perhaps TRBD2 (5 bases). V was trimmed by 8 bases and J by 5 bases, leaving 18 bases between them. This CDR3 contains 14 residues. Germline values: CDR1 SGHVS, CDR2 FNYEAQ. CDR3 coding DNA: TGTGCCAGCCAACTAGGGATTTCCTTGGAGACCCAGTACTTC. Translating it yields CASQLGISLETQYF.

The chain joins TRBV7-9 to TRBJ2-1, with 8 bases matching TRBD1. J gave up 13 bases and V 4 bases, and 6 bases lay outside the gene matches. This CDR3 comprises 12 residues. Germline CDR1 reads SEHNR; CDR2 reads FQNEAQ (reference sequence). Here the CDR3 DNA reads TGTGCCAGCAGCTCGGACAGGGACAGTCAGTTCTTC. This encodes CASSSDRDSQFF.

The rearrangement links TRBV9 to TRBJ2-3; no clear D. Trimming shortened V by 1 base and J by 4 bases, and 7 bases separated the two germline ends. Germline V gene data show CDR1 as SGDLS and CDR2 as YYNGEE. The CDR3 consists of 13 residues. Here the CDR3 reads CASSVYSSDTQYF. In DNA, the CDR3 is TGTGCCAGCAGCGTATACAGTTCAGATACGCAGTATTTT.

The CDR3 here is CATRRTGGLTKKNTEAFGFF. CDR3 DNA: TGTGCCACCAGGAGGACGGGGGGCCTTACAAAGAAGAACACTGAAGCTTTCGGTTTCTTT. The chain has TRBV15 and TRBJ1-1; perhaps TRBD1 as D (6 bases). This CDR3 is built from 20 residues. Germline V gene lookup returns CDR1 LNHNV and CDR2 YYDKDF (reference sequence). V lost 6 bases to trimming and J lost 13 bases, with 42 bases between them.

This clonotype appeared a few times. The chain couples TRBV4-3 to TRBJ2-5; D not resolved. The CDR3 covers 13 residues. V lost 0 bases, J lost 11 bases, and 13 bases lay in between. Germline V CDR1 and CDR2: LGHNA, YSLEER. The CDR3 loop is CASSQDKRTVQYF. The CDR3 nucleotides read TGCGCCAGCAGCCAAGACAAAAGGACGGTGCAGTACTTC.

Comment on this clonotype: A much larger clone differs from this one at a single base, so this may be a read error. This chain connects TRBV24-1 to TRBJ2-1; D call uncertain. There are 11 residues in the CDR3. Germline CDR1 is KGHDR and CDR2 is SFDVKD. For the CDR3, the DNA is TGTACCACCAGTTCAGCTTATGAGCAGTTCTTC. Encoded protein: CTTSSAYEQFF.

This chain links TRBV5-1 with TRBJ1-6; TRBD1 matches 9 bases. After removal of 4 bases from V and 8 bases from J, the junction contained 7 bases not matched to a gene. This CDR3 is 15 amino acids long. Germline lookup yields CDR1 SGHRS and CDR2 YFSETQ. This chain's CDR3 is CASSINGQGHSPLHF. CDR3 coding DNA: TGCGCCAGCAGCATAAACGGACAGGGGCATTCACCCCTCCACTTT.

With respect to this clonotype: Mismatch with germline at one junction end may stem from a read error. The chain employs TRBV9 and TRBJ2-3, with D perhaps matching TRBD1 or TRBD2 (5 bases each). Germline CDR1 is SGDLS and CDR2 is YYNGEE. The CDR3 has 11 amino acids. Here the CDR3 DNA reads TGTGCCACAGGGAGCAGAGATACGCAGTATTTT. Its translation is CATGSRDTQYF.

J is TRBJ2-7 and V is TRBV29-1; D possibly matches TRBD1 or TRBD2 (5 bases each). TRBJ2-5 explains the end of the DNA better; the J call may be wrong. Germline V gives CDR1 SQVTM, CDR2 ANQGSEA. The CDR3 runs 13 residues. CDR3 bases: TGCAGCGTTTTGGACGGGGCCGGAGAGACCCAGTACTTC. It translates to CSVLDGAGETQYF.

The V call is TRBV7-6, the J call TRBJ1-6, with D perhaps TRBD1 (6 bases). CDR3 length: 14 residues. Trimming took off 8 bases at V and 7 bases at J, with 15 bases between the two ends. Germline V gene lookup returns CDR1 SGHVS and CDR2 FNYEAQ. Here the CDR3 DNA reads TGTGCCAGCGCGTTACAGGGAGGCAATTCACCCCTCCACTTT. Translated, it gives CASALQGGNSPLHF.

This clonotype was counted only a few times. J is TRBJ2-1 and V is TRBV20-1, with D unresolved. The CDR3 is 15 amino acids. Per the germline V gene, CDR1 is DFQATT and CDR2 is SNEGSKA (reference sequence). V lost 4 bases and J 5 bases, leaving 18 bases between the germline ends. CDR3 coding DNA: TGCAGTGCTACCCCCGGCCGTTTGCGTGACAATGAGCAGTTCTTC. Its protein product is CSATPGRLRDNEQFF.

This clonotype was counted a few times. The CDR3 DNA sequence: TGTGCCAGCAGTTACGGTGTCAGCCGATTCAGCGAGCAGTACTTC. This gives the protein CASSYGVSRFSEQYF. This chain joins TRBV6-2 or TRBV6-3 and TRBJ2-5; D is ambiguous. The last part of the DNA fits TRBJ2-7 better; the J call may be wrong. The CDR3 totals 15 residues. The germline V gene has CDR1 MNHEY and CDR2 SVGEGT.

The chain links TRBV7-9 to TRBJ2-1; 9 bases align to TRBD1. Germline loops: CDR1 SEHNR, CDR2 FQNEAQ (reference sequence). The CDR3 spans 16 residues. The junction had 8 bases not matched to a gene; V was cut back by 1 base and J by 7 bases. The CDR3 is CASSLVLGTGSNEQFF. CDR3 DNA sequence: TGTGCCAGCAGCTTAGTACTCGGGACAGGGTCAAATGAGCAGTTCTTC. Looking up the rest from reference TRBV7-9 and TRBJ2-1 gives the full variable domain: DTGVSQNPRHKITKRGQNVTFRCDPISEHNRLYWYRQTLGQGPEFLTYFQNEAQLEKSRLLSDRFSAERPKGSFSTLEIQRTEQGDSAMYLCASSLVLGTGSNEQFFGPGTRLTVL.

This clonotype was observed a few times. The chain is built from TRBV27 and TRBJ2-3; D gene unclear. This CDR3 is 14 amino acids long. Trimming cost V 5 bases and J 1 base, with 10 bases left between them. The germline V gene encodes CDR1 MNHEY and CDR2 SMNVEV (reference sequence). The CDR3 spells CASSLTRRTDTQYF. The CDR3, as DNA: TGTGCCAGCAGTCTAACCCGCCGCACAGATACGCAGTATTTT.